A selection of T cell receptor beta chains follows, all from one sample in a study of blood T cell repertoires in COVID-19. Produced via immunoSEQ multiplex PCR; TCRdb's table is partial and in-frame only. The repertoire includes fewer than 250,000 clones, approximately 81% of them detected once, and around 1% sits in the top ten. The sample comprised peripheral blood. Receptors originate from a man in his forties with acute or convalescent COVID-19. The CDR3 runs from the conserved cysteine through the conserved F or W. Fields, in order: D gene, V gene, clone size, J gene, CDR3 DNA, CDR3 protein. D genes are given only for firm matches. Clone sizes are given selectively: once, few, many, or a class where the clone is expanded.

d_call: .
v_call: TRBV2
clone_size: .
j_call: TRBJ1-4
cdr3_nt: TGTGCCAGCAGATACAGGGTCGGGGAAAAACTGTTTTTT
cdr3_aa: CASRYRVGEKLFF

d_call: .
v_call: TRBV3-1/TRBV3-2
clone_size: .
j_call: TRBJ1-4
cdr3_nt: TGTGCCAGCAGCCAAGAATGGGGGGGGCGAAGTCCCTTCTTTTTT
cdr3_aa: CASSQEWGGRSPFFF

d_call: .
v_call: TRBV10-3
clone_size: .
j_call: TRBJ2-1
cdr3_nt: TGTGCCATCAGTGAGGGGTCTAGCCAATACAATGAGCAGTTCTTC
cdr3_aa: CAISEGSSQYNEQFF

d_call: .
v_call: TRBV2
clone_size: .
j_call: TRBJ1-2
cdr3_nt: TGTGCCAGCAGTGAATTCATAGGGGCGCGAGGCTACACCTTC
cdr3_aa: CASSEFIGARGYTF

d_call: .
v_call: TRBV9
clone_size: .
j_call: TRBJ2-5
cdr3_nt: TGTGCCAGCAGCGTAGATAATATGGAGACCCAGTACTTC
cdr3_aa: CASSVDNMETQYF

d_call: TRBD2
v_call: TRBV4-1
clone_size: .
j_call: TRBJ2-1
cdr3_nt: TGCGCCAGCAGCCAAGGTTGGACTAGCGGGGGGCCCATGTCCTACAATGAGCAGTTCTTC
cdr3_aa: CASSQGWTSGGPMSYNEQFF

d_call: .
v_call: TRBV6-6
clone_size: .
j_call: TRBJ2-5
cdr3_nt: TGTGCCAGCAGTTCACAGGGCCCGGAGACCCAGTACTTC
cdr3_aa: CASSSQGPETQYF

d_call: .
v_call: TRBV11-2
clone_size: .
j_call: TRBJ1-2
cdr3_nt: TGTGCCAGCAGTATTGACAGTTTTTATGGCTACACCTTC
cdr3_aa: CASSIDSFYGYTF

d_call: TRBD2
v_call: TRBV11-2
clone_size: few
j_call: TRBJ2-1
cdr3_nt: TGTGCCAGCAGCTCAATAGCGGGGGGGCCTGAGAATGAGCAGTTCTTC
cdr3_aa: CASSSIAGGPENEQFF

d_call: .
v_call: TRBV5-1
clone_size: .
j_call: TRBJ1-3
cdr3_nt: TGCGCCAGCAGCTTGGCGGTGGGGGGCTCTGGAAACACCATATATTTT
cdr3_aa: CASSLAVGGSGNTIYF

d_call: .
v_call: TRBV5-8
clone_size: .
j_call: TRBJ1-1
cdr3_nt: TGTGCCAGCAGCTTGGTACACCGCCAGACTGAAGCTTTCTTT
cdr3_aa: CASSLVHRQTEAFF

d_call: .
v_call: TRBV4-1
clone_size: once
j_call: TRBJ2-7
cdr3_nt: TGCGCCAGCAGCCGCGAGACAGACTCCTACGAGCAGTACTTC
cdr3_aa: CASSRETDSYEQYF

d_call: .
v_call: TRBV28
clone_size: .
j_call: TRBJ1-4
cdr3_nt: TGTGCCAGCAGTTCCCCAGGGAGGGGTAATGAAAAACTGTTTTTT
cdr3_aa: CASSSPGRGNEKLFF

d_call: TRBD1
v_call: TRBV7-2
clone_size: .
j_call: TRBJ1-2
cdr3_nt: TGTGCCAGCAGTCCACAGGGGGTACAACTAGATGGCTACACCTTC
cdr3_aa: CASSPQGVQLDGYTF

d_call: TRBD1
v_call: TRBV3-1/TRBV3-2
clone_size: .
j_call: TRBJ1-2
cdr3_nt: TGTGCCAGCAGCCAAGGCAGGGACAGGGTACTCTATGGCTACACCTTC
cdr3_aa: CASSQGRDRVLYGYTF

d_call: TRBD2
v_call: TRBV30
clone_size: once
j_call: TRBJ2-1
cdr3_nt: TGTGCCTGGAGCGCGGGGGGGATGGATGAGCAGTTCTTC
cdr3_aa: CAWSAGGMDEQFF

d_call: TRBD2
v_call: TRBV18
clone_size: .
j_call: TRBJ2-3
cdr3_nt: TGTGCCAGCTCACCTTGGCTAGCGGGGGGCGCAGATACGCAGTATTTT
cdr3_aa: CASSPWLAGGADTQYF